Presented here are 13 T cell receptor beta chains from one specimen sequenced in a study of T cell repertoires in cytomegalovirus infection. Their cognate antigens are unknown. TCRdb independently ran MiXCR on the reads; one entry per CDR3 protein. The sample records roughly 920,000 distinct CDR3 sequences, more than 25% being singletons. Here the sequenced sample was cultured CD8+ T cells from PBMCs, taken from culture after CMV antigen stimulation. The receptors originated from a human donor in good health (CMV status not recorded). Some clones in this sample may be carry-over from other donors' samples.

In this sample, this clonotype turned up a few times. The chain couples TRBV11-2 to TRBJ1-1, with 9 bases fitting TRBD1. Germline trimming cut 2 bases from V and 0 bases from J; bases unmatched to any gene: 4. The CDR3 covers 16 residues. Germline values: CDR1 SGHAT, CDR2 FQNNGV. CDR3 in DNA: TGTGCCAGCAGCTTAAACAGGGGGCGCGTGAACACTGAAGCTTTCTTT. Protein: CASSLNRGRVNTEAFF.

The chain employs TRBV15 and TRBJ1-4; D is uncertain. The length of the CDR3 is 11 residues. Germline V gives CDR1 LNHNV, CDR2 YYDKDF (reference sequence). Trimming took off 5 bases at V and 8 bases at J, with 6 bases between the two ends. In DNA, the CDR3 is TGTGCCACCAGCGGCATAGAAAAACTGTTTTTT. Translation gives CATSGIEKLFF.

V gene TRBV2 combines with J gene TRBJ1-2; 12 bases are shared with TRBD1. The CDR3 is 18 residues long. The trim removed 8 bases at V and 4 bases at J, leaving 17 bases unmatched. Per the germline V gene, CDR1 is SNHLY and CDR2 is FYNNEI. As DNA, the CDR3 is TGTGCCAGCGTCCCGGGACAGGGGGCGGGATCCATCCGCTATGGCTACACCTTC. Protein sequence: CASVPGQGAGSIRYGYTF. Drawing the rest from reference TRBV2 and TRBJ1-2, the complete variable domain is EPEVTQTPSHQVTQMGQEVILRCVPISNHLYFYWYRQILGQKVEFLVSFYNNEISEKSEIFDDQFSVERPDGSNFTLKIRSTKLEDSAMYFCASVPGQGAGSIRYGYTFGSGTRLTVV.

This rearrangement joins TRBV4-3 to TRBJ2-1, with no clear D. V lost 8 bases and J 0 bases, leaving 14 bases between the germline ends. CDR3 length equals 15 residues. Germline V gives CDR1 LGHNA, CDR2 YSLEER. CDR3 amino acids: CASRSTFSSYNEQFF. DNA for the CDR3: TGCGCCAGCCGGTCCACTTTCAGCTCCTACAATGAGCAGTTCTTC.

The chain combines TRBV10-3 with TRBJ2-2, with D possibly being TRBD2 (5 bases). This CDR3 has 14 amino acids. Trimming pared 6 bases from V and 4 bases from J, leaving 12 bases between. The germline V gene has CDR1 ENHRY and CDR2 SYGVKD. CDR3 coding DNA: TGTGCCATCAGGGACGGAGGAACCACCGGGGAGCTGTTTTTT. Its translation is CAIRDGGTTGELFF.

A few counts support this clonotype. The V and J genes are TRBV19 and TRBJ2-4; 9 nucleotides align to TRBD1. The germline V gene has CDR1 LNHDA and CDR2 SQIVND (reference sequence). This CDR3 contains 15 residues. V lost 3 bases to trimming and J lost 7 bases; unmatched junction nucleotides: 7. The CDR3 coding sequence is TGTGCCAGTAGTATCTTGGGACAGGGAGGGAACATTCAGTACTTC. Residues: CASSILGQGGNIQYF.

The V gene is TRBV27, the J gene TRBJ2-3; D might be TRBD2 (6 bases). Germline assignment: CDR1 MNHEY and CDR2 SMNVEV (reference sequence). This CDR3 contains 13 residues. Deletions cut 0 bases from V and 14 bases from J, with 15 bases between. The CDR3 region has the DNA TGTGCCAGCAGTTTATCAGAGACCACCGGGAGGTATTTT. Translation: CASSLSETTGRYF.

The table lists this clonotype with a count of one. This sequence joins TRBV10-3 and TRBJ2-3; 10 bases match TRBD2. V was clipped by 6 bases and J by 5 bases; unmatched bases: 8. CDR3 length: 15 amino acids. Germline loops: CDR1 ENHRY, CDR2 SYGVKD. The CDR3 DNA sequence: TGTGCCATCAGGACACGGACTAGCGGAAAAGATACGCAGTATTTT. Protein sequence: CAIRTRTSGKDTQYF.

The V and J genes are TRBV10-3 and TRBJ2-2; D not certain. Trimming took off 5 bases at V and 3 bases at J, with 4 bases between the two ends. CDR3 size: 12 residues. From germline, CDR1 is ENHRY and CDR2 SYGVKD. The CDR3 DNA is TGTGCCATCAGTACAGACACCGGGGAGCTGTTTTTT. This translates into CAISTDTGELFF.

The J gene is TRBJ1-6, the V gene TRBV27; the D gene is possibly TRBD1 (5 bases). Trimming took off 5 bases at V and 4 bases at J, with 33 bases between the two ends. Germline CDR1 is MNHEY and CDR2 is SMNVEV (reference sequence). The CDR3 has 22 residues. DNA of the CDR3: TGTGCCAGCAGTCAAGACCTTGGTATCGAGGGGCAATCGAGGGCTTATAATTCACCCCTCCACTTT. Translation gives CASSQDLGIEGQSRAYNSPLHF.

V gene TRBV7-8 combines with J gene TRBJ1-1, with unresolved D. This CDR3 region has 16 residues. CDR1 is SGHVS and CDR2 is FQNEAQ in the germline V gene. Trimming pared 0 bases from V and 6 bases from J, leaving 17 bases between. CDR3 protein: CASSLARRRAKSEAFF. The CDR3 nucleotides read TGTGCCAGCAGCTTAGCCCGCCGTAGGGCCAAATCTGAAGCTTTCTTT.

V is TRBV7-6 and J is TRBJ2-5; weak D call: TRBD1 (6 bases). CDR1 is SGHVS and CDR2 is FNYEAQ in the germline V gene. V lost 5 bases and J 0 bases, leaving 10 bases between the germline ends. The CDR3 loop spans 14 amino acids. In DNA, the CDR3 is TGTGCCAGCAGCCGCGGACAGCACCAAGAGACCCAGTACTTC. This gives the protein CASSRGQHQETQYF.

The chain recombines TRBV12-3 or TRBV12-4 with TRBJ2-3; D not resolved. V dropped 2 bases and J dropped 6 bases, with 12 bases sitting between them. The CDR3 totals 14 residues. CDR3 DNA sequence: TGTGCCAGCAGTTTAAGGGCAGAGCCGGATACGCAGTATTTT. Translated: CASSLRAEPDTQYF.